This T cell receptor (beta chain) was sequenced during a study of blood T cell repertoires in COVID-19. The overall study: The United States, Italy and Spain were the sources of the acute and convalescent COVID-19 samples. T cells, B-cell-depleted T cells, or PBMCs provided the cDNA or gDNA that served as material.

The CDR3 has 12 amino acids. Germline CDR1 MRHNA, CDR2 SNTAGT. Trimming at V came to 6 bases and at J to 7 bases, leaving 3 bases not matched to a gene. The repertoire was sequenced with immunoSEQ multiplex PCR; TCRdb's copy has only in-frame clones and lacks some. The sample gives 230,000 or so clones, 88% of which show up once; about 2.6% is in the top ten. The sequence came from a woman younger than 45 who had recovered from COVID-19. The sample comprised PBMCs or T cells enriched from blood (not recorded which). J is TRBJ2-1 and V is TRBV6-4; TRBD2 matches 7 bases. In nucleotides, the CDR3 is TGTGCCAGCAGCTTCGGGGGGAATGAGCAGTTCTTC. Protein: CASSFGGNEQFF.